The 18 T cell receptor beta chains below all came from one sample that was sequenced in a study of OX40 agonist ivuxolimab in advanced cancers. Profiling relied on immunoSEQ multiplex PCR, and the TCRdb table lists in-frame clones only, not all of them. Among about 60,000 clones listed, approximately 86% were seen once. The starting material was CD4+ or CD8+ T cells sorted from blood, obtained in a trial of the OX40 agonist ivuxolimab. The receptors were sampled from an adult with an advanced solid tumor such as melanoma, head and neck, liver or kidney cancer.

This clone was counted at least ten times. The DNA for the CDR3 is TGTGCCAGCAGCGAGGATATCTTGGGGGTATATGGCTACACCTTC. It codes for CASSEDILGVYGYTF. V is TRBV9 and J is TRBJ1-2; a possible D gene is TRBD1 (5 bases). The CDR3 sequence is 15 residues long. The V gene's germline CDR1 is SGDLS and CDR2 YYNGEE. V was clipped by 3 bases and J by 5 bases, with 17 bases between them.

V gene TRBV9 combines with J gene TRBJ1-2; D is undetermined. Trimming removed 0 bases from V and 7 bases from J, with 7 bases in between. The CDR3 length is 12 residues. Germline-derived CDR1 and CDR2 are SGDLS and YYNGEE. CDR3 DNA sequence: TGTGCCAGCAGCGTAGGGGTCTCTGGCTACACCTTC. Its translation: CASSVGVSGYTF. The whole variable domain, filled in from reference TRBV9 and TRBJ1-2, reads DSGVTQTPKHLITATGQRVTLRCSPRSGDLSVYWYQQSLDQGLQFLIQYYNGEERAKGNILERFSAQQFPDLHSELNLSSLELGDSALYFCASSVGVSGYTFGSGTRLTVV.

The chain links TRBV28 to TRBJ1-5; maybe TRBD1 (6 bases). V was pared by 2 bases and J by 0 bases, with 23 bases between. This CDR3 is 20 amino acids long. Germline-derived CDR1 and CDR2 are MDHEN and SYDVKM. The CDR3 nucleotides are TGTGCCAGCAGTTTAGAACAGGGAATTCAGAGGGCCTATAGCAATCAGCCCCAGCATTTT. The encoded protein is CASSLEQGIQRAYSNQPQHF. The full variable domain, with the rest looked up from reference TRBV28 and TRBJ1-5, is DVKVTQSSRYLVKRTGEKVFLECVQDMDHENMFWYRQDPGLGLRLIYFSYDVKMKEKGDIPEGYSVSREKKERFSLILESASTNQTSMYLCASSLEQGIQRAYSNQPQHFGDGTRLSIL.

The chain uses TRBV13 and TRBJ1-2; D gene uncertain. This CDR3 contains 14 residues. Germline V CDR1 and CDR2: PRHDT, FYEKMQ (reference sequence). Trimming cost V 5 bases and J 6 bases, with 16 bases left between them. CDR3: CASSPQTKIDGYTF. As DNA, the CDR3 is TGTGCCAGCAGCCCACAGACTAAGATCGATGGCTACACCTTC.

The table lists this clone with a few counts. V usage is TRBV9 and J usage is TRBJ1-1; D gene ambiguous. Looked up from germline, CDR1 is SGDLS and CDR2 is YYNGEE. V was trimmed by 0 bases and J by 3 bases, leaving 9 bases between them. The CDR3 contains 14 residues. CDR3 loop: CASSVGGLHTEAFF. CDR3 coding DNA: TGTGCCAGCAGCGTAGGAGGGTTGCACACTGAAGCTTTCTTT.

About this clone: At the DNA level, this CDR3 is encoded by other sequences in the same sample as well. The gene calls are TRBV27 and TRBJ1-1; D perhaps matches TRBD1 (5 bases). The CDR3 spans 13 residues. Trimming took off 6 bases at V and 4 bases at J, with 12 bases between the two ends. In germline, CDR1 is MNHEY, CDR2 SMNVEV (reference sequence). The CDR3 sequence: CASSRGGGTEAFF. CDR3 coding DNA: TGTGCCAGCAGCCGCGGGGGTGGCACTGAAGCTTTCTTT.

The chain links TRBV28 to TRBJ2-5; D perhaps matches TRBD2 (6 bases). Between the trimmed V and J ends, which lost 6 bases and 7 bases, there was a span of 18 bases. The CDR3 is 14 amino acids. The germline V gene encodes CDR1 MDHEN and CDR2 SYDVKM. The CDR3 is CASRVLANSGTQYF. CDR3 sequence (DNA): TGTGCCAGCAGGGTGCTAGCGAATTCGGGGACCCAGTACTTC.

The chain combines TRBV9 with TRBJ1-4; maybe TRBD1 (5 bases). V shed 4 bases and J shed 8 bases, with 15 bases lying between them. Germline loops: CDR1 SGDLS, CDR2 YYNGEE. The CDR3 runs 14 residues. CDR3 sequence reads: CASSPRGPWEKLFF. The CDR3 coding sequence is TGTGCCAGCAGCCCCCGGGGCCCCTGGGAAAAACTGTTTTTT.

The rearrangement joins TRBV4-2 to TRBJ2-5, with 8 bases that match TRBD2. CDR3 length: 16 amino acids. Germline loops: CDR1 LGHNA, CDR2 YNFKEQ. Trimming took 1 base from V and 5 from J; bases not matched to a gene: 9. CDR3 nucleotides: TGTGCCAGCAGCCAAGTCGGGGGGGCCGGGGCCGAGACCCAGTACTTC. It yields the protein CASSQVGGAGAETQYF.

As regards this clone: The CDR3 ends on some other residue instead of the conserved phenylalanine or tryptophan, so this is likely a read error. The V call is TRBV5-8, the J call TRBJ1-6, with D possibly TRBD1 on 6 matching bases. Germline V gene sequence: CDR1 SGHTS, CDR2 YDEGEE. This CDR3 contains 14 residues. Deletions cut 5 bases from V and 6 bases from J, with 12 bases between. CDR3 loop: CASRQTGRNSPLHL. DNA for the CDR3: TGTGCCAGCAGACAGACAGGTCGTAATTCACCCCTCCACCTT.

The J gene is TRBJ2-2, the V gene TRBV19; D is possibly TRBD1 (6 bases). CDR1 is LNHDA, CDR2 SQIVND, per germline (reference sequence). V was cut by 5 bases and J by 4 bases, with 14 bases left in between. This CDR3 is 15 amino acids long. The DNA of the CDR3 is TGTGCCAGTAGTTCTACAGGGTGGCCCACCGGGGAGCTGTTTTTT. Translated: CASSSTGWPTGELFF.

The count of this clone is one. The chain links TRBV10-1 to TRBJ2-2; maybe TRBD2 (5 bases). This CDR3 comprises 14 residues. The V gene's germline CDR1 is WNHNN and CDR2 SYGVQD (reference sequence). V shed 6 bases and J shed 4 bases, with 12 bases lying between them. Here the CDR3 reads CASSGLDSTGELFF. For the CDR3, the DNA is TGCGCCAGCAGCGGACTGGATTCCACCGGGGAGCTGTTTTTT.

The chain is built from TRBV6-1 and TRBJ2-7, with TRBD1 identical over 9 bases. CDR3 length equals 15 residues. The germline gives CDR1 MNHNS, CDR2 SASEGT. The ends lost 3 bases at V and 5 bases at J; junction bases unmatched: 8. CDR3 amino acids: CASSDRGTGNHEQYF. The CDR3 DNA sequence: TGTGCCAGCAGTGATAGGGGGACAGGGAACCACGAGCAGTACTTC.

V usage is TRBV7-9 and J usage is TRBJ2-5; either TRBD1 or TRBD2 may fit D (5 bases each). This CDR3 has 15 amino acids. Trimming stripped 5 bases from V and 2 bases from J, with 15 bases between. Per germline, CDR1 SEHNR and CDR2 FQNEAQ (reference sequence). The CDR3 here is CASSTPVGVQETQYF. CDR3 in DNA: TGTGCCAGCAGCACCCCGGTGGGGGTACAAGAGACCCAGTACTTC.

This clone has a single count. The V and J genes are TRBV15 and TRBJ2-3; possibly TRBD2 for D (5 bases). This CDR3 comprises 13 residues. V was pared by 2 bases and J by 7 bases, with 10 bases between. Per germline, CDR1 LNHNV and CDR2 YYDKDF (reference sequence). CDR3 nucleotides: TGTGCCACCAGCAGATCTGAGGGCAATACGCAGTATTTT. This sequence encodes CATSRSEGNTQYF.

This chain connects TRBV2 to TRBJ2-2, with TRBD1 matching 9 bases. J was trimmed by 3 bases and V by 7 bases; bases with no gene match: 9. CDR1 and CDR2 from the germline V gene are SNHLY and FYNNEI. The CDR3 is 16 amino acids. The CDR3 loop is CASNLDTGGDTGELFF. In DNA, the CDR3 is TGTGCCAGCAATCTAGATACAGGGGGCGACACCGGGGAGCTGTTTTTT.

This rearrangement joins TRBV19 to TRBJ1-1; TRBD1 might be the D (5 bases). The CDR3 has 15 residues. V lost 0 bases to trimming and J lost 0 bases, with 8 bases between them. The germline V gene encodes CDR1 LNHDA and CDR2 SQIVND (reference sequence). In DNA, the CDR3 is TGTGCCAGTAGTATAGAGGGGGGATTGAACACTGAAGCTTTCTTT. Translating it yields CASSIEGGLNTEAFF.

The chain has TRBV27 and TRBJ1-2, with 9 bases that match TRBD1. This CDR3 region has 14 residues. Per germline, CDR1 MNHEY and CDR2 SMNVEV (reference sequence). V trimming: 5 bases; J trimming: 8 bases; junction bases outside the gene matches: 9. The CDR3 DNA sequence: TGTGCCAGCAGTCCCGCCGGGACAGGGCCAGGCTACACCTTC. Translation: CASSPAGTGPGYTF.